The clone carrying this TCR beta chain was counted between two and nine times. The antigen is unknown. The ViraFEST assay expanded antigen-specific CD4+ T cells with viral peptide pools before sequencing. Isolation of CD4+ T cells took place after 10 days of culture. Participants completed two doses of the BNT162b2 or mRNA-1273 vaccine. PBMC were cultured at around 1.9 million per well with around 9.2 IU/ml IL-2 and around 9 ug/ml peptides. CDR1 SGHRS and CDR2 YFSETQ come from the germline V gene. Germline trimming cut 6 bases from V and 2 bases from J; bases unmatched to any gene: 8. The CDR3 spans 16 residues. This sample is drawn from a study of vaccination effects on CD4 cells after COVID-19. The method was immunoSEQ multiplex PCR; TCRdb's version includes in-frame clones alone and lacks a portion of them. The profile shows over 50,000 clones, 73% of them singletons.

The V call is TRBV5-1, the J call TRBJ2-2; TRBD2 aligns across 9 bases. The sample here was CD4+ T cells from PBMCs cultured with HCoV-229E spike peptides, taken after COVID-19 vaccination. The TCR was taken from a human donor who received a COVID-19 vaccine. In nucleotides, the CDR3 is TGCGCCAGCAACCCTAGCGGGGCGCTTAACACCGGGGAGCTGTTTTTT. Translating gives CASNPSGALNTGELFF.